Following are 9 T cell receptor beta chains from one sample sequenced in a study of blood T cell repertoires in COVID-19. Measured with immunoSEQ multiplex PCR; TCRdb has only the in-frame clones, and not every one. The data show under 55,000 clones, roughly nine tenths seen once. Sequenced input: peripheral blood. The receptor set was obtained from a man aged 35 to 55 with active COVID-19.

The gene calls are TRBV10-3 and TRBJ1-2; a possible D gene is TRBD1 (6 bases). V lost 0 bases, J lost 4 bases, and 6 bases lay in between. The CDR3 extends over 13 amino acids. Per germline, CDR1 ENHRY and CDR2 SYGVKD. This CDR3 reads CAISESTGYGYTF. Here the CDR3 DNA reads TGTGCCATCAGTGAGTCGACAGGCTATGGCTACACCTTC.

The rearrangement uses TRBV4-2 and TRBJ2-1, with 7 bases that match TRBD2. The germline gives CDR1 LGHNA, CDR2 YNFKEQ. The ends lost 0 bases at V and 6 bases at J; junction bases unmatched: 11. The length of the CDR3 is 17 residues. The CDR3, as DNA: TGTGCCAGCAGCCAAGATATCGGCGGGAGTAGCACCAATGAGCAGTTCTTC. Translation gives CASSQDIGGSSTNEQFF.

This chain joins TRBV25-1 and TRBJ2-1, with TRBD2 as a possible D gene (6 bases). The ends were cut back, 8 bases at V and 5 bases at J, with 10 bases in the middle. Germline V gives CDR1 MGHDK, CDR2 SYGVNS. The CDR3 has 12 residues. CDR3 sequence (DNA): TGTGCCAGCGGCTGGGGGGACAATGAGCAGTTCTTC. Its translation is CASGWGDNEQFF.

This chain connects TRBV6-5 to TRBJ1-6; D uncertain. CDR3 size: 14 residues. The V gene's germline CDR1 is MNHEY and CDR2 SVGAGI. Trimming pared 8 bases from V and 3 bases from J, leaving 11 bases between. As DNA, the CDR3 is TGTGCCAGCGGGGAGGTACGCTATAATTCACCCCTCCACTTT. Its translation: CASGEVRYNSPLHF.

This clone was counted many times. This rearrangement joins TRBV19 to TRBJ2-5; 7 bases fit TRBD2. The CDR3 covers 13 residues. The V and J ends lost 3 bases and 4 bases, in that order; junction bases with no gene match: 2. The germline CDR1 and CDR2 sequences are LNHDA and SQIVND (reference sequence). This chain's CDR3 is CASSMTSRETQYF. The CDR3 DNA follows: TGTGCCAGTAGTATGACTAGCAGAGAGACCCAGTACTTC. Supplemented by reference TRBV19 and TRBJ2-5, the full variable domain reads DGGITQSPKYLFRKEGQNVTLSCEQNLNHDAMYWYRQDPGQGLRLIYYSQIVNDFQKGDIAEGYSVSREKKESFPLTVTSAQKNPTAFYLCASSMTSRETQYFGPGTRLLVL.

This chain connects TRBV9 to TRBJ1-5; weak D call: TRBD1 (5 bases). This CDR3 comprises 15 residues. Trimming removed 0 bases from V and 4 bases from J, with 11 bases in between. Germline V CDR1 and CDR2: SGDLS, YYNGEE. The CDR3 DNA is TGTGCCAGCAGCGTAGGACCTCAGGGAAATCAGCCCCAGCATTTT. Encoded protein: CASSVGPQGNQPQHF.

The genes are TRBV19 and TRBJ2-1, with D possibly TRBD2 on 6 matching bases. The CDR3 has 16 amino acids. Germline V gene sequence: CDR1 LNHDA, CDR2 SQIVND (reference sequence). V lost 5 bases to trimming and J lost 7 bases, with 21 bases between them. CDR3 sequence (DNA): TGTGCCAGTAGTGCCCAACTAGCCCCCCCAACAAATGAGCAGTTCTTC. It codes for CASSAQLAPPTNEQFF.

This clone was picked up a small number of times. This chain uses TRBV12-3 or TRBV12-4 with TRBJ1-2, with TRBD1 matching 8 bases. J gave up 14 bases and V 6 bases, and 11 bases lay outside the gene matches. This CDR3 comprises 12 residues. The CDR3 sequence: CASRPGQEGETF. As DNA, the CDR3 is TGTGCCAGCAGACCGGGACAGGAGGGCGAGACCTTC.

This clone was seen only once. This chain links TRBV19 with TRBJ1-6; a possible D gene is TRBD1 (5 bases). The germline V gene has CDR1 LNHDA and CDR2 SQIVND (reference sequence). The CDR3 consists of 14 residues. Deletions cut 7 bases from V and 7 bases from J, with 14 bases between. The CDR3 DNA follows: TGTGCCAGTAATCCCTCGGGGGGAAATTCACCCCTCCACTTT. The encoded protein is CASNPSGGNSPLHF. The whole variable domain, remainder taken from reference TRBV19 and TRBJ1-6, is DGGITQSPKYLFRKEGQNVTLSCEQNLNHDAMYWYRQDPGQGLRLIYYSQIVNDFQKGDIAEGYSVSREKKESFPLTVTSAQKNPTAFYLCASNPSGGNSPLHFGNGTRLTVT.